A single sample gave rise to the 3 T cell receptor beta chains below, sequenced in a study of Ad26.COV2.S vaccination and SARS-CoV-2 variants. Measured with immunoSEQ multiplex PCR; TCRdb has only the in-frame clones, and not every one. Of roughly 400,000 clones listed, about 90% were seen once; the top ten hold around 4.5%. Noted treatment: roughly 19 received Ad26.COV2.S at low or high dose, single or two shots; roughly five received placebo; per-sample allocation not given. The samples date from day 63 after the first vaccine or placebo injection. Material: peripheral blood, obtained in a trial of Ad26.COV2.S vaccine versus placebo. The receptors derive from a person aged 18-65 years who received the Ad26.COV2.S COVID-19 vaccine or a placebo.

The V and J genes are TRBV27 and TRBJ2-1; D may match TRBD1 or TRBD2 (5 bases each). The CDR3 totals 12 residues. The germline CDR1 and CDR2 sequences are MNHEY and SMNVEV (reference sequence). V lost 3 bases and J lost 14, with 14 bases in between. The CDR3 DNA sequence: TGTGCCAGCAGTTTTTCGGGTGGGGGAAAGTTCTTC. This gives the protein CASSFSGGGKFF.

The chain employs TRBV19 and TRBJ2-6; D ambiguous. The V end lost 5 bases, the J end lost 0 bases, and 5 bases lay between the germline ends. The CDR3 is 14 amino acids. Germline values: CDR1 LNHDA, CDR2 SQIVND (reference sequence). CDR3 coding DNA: TGTGCCAGTAGTTTAAGCTCTGGGGCCAACGTCCTGACTTTC. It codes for CASSLSSGANVLTF.

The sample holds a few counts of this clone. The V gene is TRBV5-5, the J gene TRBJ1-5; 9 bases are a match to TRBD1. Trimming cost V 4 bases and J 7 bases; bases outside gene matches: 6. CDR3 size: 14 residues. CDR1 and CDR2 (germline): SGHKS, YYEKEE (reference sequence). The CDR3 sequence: CASSLGQGGQPQHF. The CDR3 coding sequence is TGTGCCAGCAGCCTGGGACAGGGAGGGCAGCCCCAGCATTTT. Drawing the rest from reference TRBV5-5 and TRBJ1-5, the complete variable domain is DAGVTQSPTHLIKTRGQQVTLRCSPISGHKSVSWYQQVLGQGPQFIFQYYEKEERGRGNFPDRFSARQFPNYSSELNVNALLLGDSALYLCASSLGQGGQPQHFGDGTRLSIL.